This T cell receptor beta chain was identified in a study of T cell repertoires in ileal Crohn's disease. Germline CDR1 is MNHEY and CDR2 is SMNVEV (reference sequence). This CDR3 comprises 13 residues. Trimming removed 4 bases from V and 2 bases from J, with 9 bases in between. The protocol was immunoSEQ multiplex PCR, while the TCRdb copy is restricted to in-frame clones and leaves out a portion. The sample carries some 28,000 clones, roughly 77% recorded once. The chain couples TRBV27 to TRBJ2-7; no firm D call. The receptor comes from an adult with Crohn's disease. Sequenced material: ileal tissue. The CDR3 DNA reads TGTGCCAGCAGTTACGGTATGACCTACGAGCAGTACTTC. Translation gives CASSYGMTYEQYF.